The 29 T cell receptor beta chains below all came from one sample that was sequenced in a study of blood T cells in healthy people across ages (dated by TCRdb to about 2015). Library method: 5' RACE. Sequencing was performed on an Illumina HiSeq 2500. A second PCR of about 7 to 12 cycles was performed with a sample-barcoded 5' primer and a J-beta primer mix. TCRdb applied fastp at Q25 and MiXCR to the public reads, then kept only in-frame beta chains. Entries that share a CDR3 protein sequence are merged under the most common genes and DNA. The sample table shows 700,000 or so distinct CDR3 sequences, and around 41% are seen once. The ten largest make up around 30% of the sample. The sample consisted of blood. All receptors come from an elderly man in good health.

This clonotype was found a few times. The chain has TRBV6-5 and TRBJ1-2, with no clear D. Germline CDR1 MNHEY, CDR2 SVGAGI. This CDR3 has 16 amino acids. Trimming left V 1 base short and J 4 bases short, with 16 bases between. The CDR3 reads CASSYFQEASGYGYTF. The CDR3 region has the DNA TGTGCCAGCAGTTACTTCCAGGAGGCTAGTGGCTATGGCTACACCTTC.

The CDR3 DNA is TGTGCCATCAGTGAGAGGGACCGTGCCTACGAGCAGTACTTC. Amino acid sequence: CAISERDRAYEQYF. The chain links TRBV10-3 to TRBJ2-7, with D perhaps assigned TRBD1 or TRBD2 (5 bases each). Germline CDR1 ENHRY, CDR2 SYGVKD. With 2 bases removed from V and 2 bases from J, the gap between germline ends came to 10 bases. There are 14 residues in the CDR3.

Worth noting for this clonotype: This may arise from a read error, as a much more abundant clone is one base away. The chain joins TRBV4-3 to TRBJ2-1; TRBD2 is a possible D gene (7 bases). CDR1 and CDR2 from the germline V gene are LGHNA and YSLEER. The CDR3 covers 16 residues. The CDR3 here is CASNQERGGIYNEQFF. CDR3 in DNA: TGCGCCAGCAACCAAGAGCGCGGGGGCATCTACAATGAGCAGTTCTTC.

This clonotype has more than one count but fewer than ten. The V gene is TRBV6-6, the J gene TRBJ2-5; 9 bases map to TRBD1. The CDR3 length is 13 residues. In germline, CDR1 is MNHNY, CDR2 SVGAGI (reference sequence). V gave up 10 bases and J gave up 2 bases; unmatched junction bases: 5. CDR3 nucleotides: TGTGCCACCAGGACAGGGGCTCAAGAGACCCAGTACTTC. Translating gives CATRTGAQETQYF.

The chain links TRBV7-8 to TRBJ2-1; 7 nucleotides align to TRBD1. This CDR3 comprises 13 residues. V lost 4 bases and J lost 7; bases outside the gene matches: 4. Germline loops: CDR1 SGHVS, CDR2 FQNEAQ. The DNA of the CDR3 is TGTGCCAGCAGCTCGGGCAGGGGGAATGAGCAGTTCTTC. Residues: CASSSGRGNEQFF.

The V call is TRBV20-1, the J call TRBJ2-3, with D possibly matching TRBD2 (5 bases). The V and J ends lost 8 bases and 4 bases respectively, with 22 bases between them. The CDR3 runs to 15 residues. In germline, CDR1 is DFQATT, CDR2 SNEGSKA (reference sequence). CDR3 DNA sequence: TGCAGTCCCCGCTCGGGAACGGCGGAGGCAGATACGCAGTATTTT. Amino acids: CSPRSGTAEADTQYF.

This chain joins TRBV5-1 and TRBJ2-7; the D gene is possibly TRBD2 (6 bases). CDR3 length: 14 amino acids. The V end was cut by 4 bases, the J end by 4 bases, with 15 bases between. CDR1 and CDR2 (germline): SGHRS, YFSETQ. The CDR3, as DNA: TGCGCCAGCAGCGTGCCGGGGGAACCTTACGAGCAGTACTTC. This codes for CASSVPGEPYEQYF.

This clonotype has just a few counts. V gene TRBV5-1 combines with J gene TRBJ1-4; 9 bases line up with TRBD1. This CDR3 spans 16 amino acids. Germline lookup yields CDR1 SGHRS and CDR2 YFSETQ. The J segment lost 5 bases and the V segment lost 0 bases, leaving 5 bases of the junction unmatched. The chain's CDR3 is CASSLGHGTGNEKLFF. The CDR3 nucleotides read TGCGCCAGCAGCTTGGGGCACGGGACAGGGAATGAAAAACTGTTTTTT.

The chain uses TRBV4-1 and TRBJ2-3; the match to TRBD2 covers 8 bases. Germline assignment: CDR1 MGHRA and CDR2 YSYEKL. Unmatched junction bases numbered 9, after V lost 0 bases and J lost 4 bases. This CDR3 has 17 amino acids. CDR3 DNA sequence: TGCGCCAGCAGCCAAGATTATGGCGGGGGGCGGGCAGATACGCAGTATTTT. Translating it yields CASSQDYGGGRADTQYF.

This clonotype was seen a few times. V is TRBV7-8 and J is TRBJ2-7, with 9 bases fitting TRBD1. The germline V gene encodes CDR1 SGHVS and CDR2 FQNEAQ. V shed 5 bases, J shed 4 bases, and the junction held 6 bases outside the gene matches. The CDR3 length is 14 residues. Written as DNA, the CDR3 is TGTGCCAGCAGCCGGAGGACAGGGGTTTACGAGCAGTACTTC. Its protein product is CASSRRTGVYEQYF.

This chain connects TRBV7-2 to TRBJ1-4; D perhaps matches TRBD1 (6 bases). There are 14 residues in the CDR3. CDR1 and CDR2 from the germline V gene are SGHTA and FQGNSA. V gave up 5 bases and J gave up 7 bases, with 14 bases separating them. Here the CDR3 reads CASSPGTHGEKLFF. The CDR3 bases are TGTGCCAGCAGCCCCGGGACACATGGTGAAAAACTGTTTTTT.

The chain employs TRBV12-3 or TRBV12-4 and TRBJ2-7; 7 nucleotides align to TRBD2. The V segment lost 5 bases and the J segment 5 bases; nucleotides outside the gene matches: 12. This CDR3 comprises 15 residues. The CDR3 region is CASSLGLGRSHEQYF. CDR3 coding DNA: TGTGCCAGCAGTCTCGGACTAGGGAGGTCCCACGAGCAGTACTTC.

This clonotype was counted a few times. This chain uses TRBV5-1 with TRBJ2-2, with TRBD2 matching 10 bases. Germline values: CDR1 SGHRS, CDR2 YFSETQ. After removal of 3 bases from V and 5 bases from J, the junction contained 4 bases not matched to a gene. This CDR3 has 15 amino acids. CDR3 coding DNA: TGCGCCAGCAGCTCCCAAGCGGGGGGGACCGGGGAGCTGTTTTTT. It yields the protein CASSSQAGGTGELFF.

The CDR3 bases are TGTGCCAGCAGTCCAACCGGGACAGGGGTCTACGAGCAGTACTTC. Its translation: CASSPTGTGVYEQYF. The V and J genes are TRBV27 and TRBJ2-7; TRBD1 matches at 10 bases. J lost 3 bases, V lost 5 bases, and 7 bases had no gene match. Germline V gene sequence: CDR1 MNHEY, CDR2 SMNVEV (reference sequence). The CDR3 contains 15 residues.

As DNA, the CDR3 is TGTGCCAGCAGTTTTAGGAGCGGGAGAACTAGCACAGATACGCAGTATTTT. This gives the protein CASSFRSGRTSTDTQYF. The chain joins TRBV12-3 or TRBV12-4 to TRBJ2-3; 8 bases fit TRBD2. The CDR3 has 17 amino acids. Trimming cost V 3 bases and J 0 bases; bases outside gene matches: 8.

The J gene is TRBJ2-5, the V gene TRBV5-1; D is possibly TRBD2 (6 bases). V was clipped by 0 bases and J by 11 bases, with 20 bases between them. Germline CDR1 SGHRS, CDR2 YFSETQ. This CDR3 spans 15 amino acids. The CDR3 protein is CASSLGASVSNEQYF. The CDR3 region has the DNA TGCGCCAGCAGCTTGGGGGCTAGCGTGTCCAATGAGCAGTACTTC.

The V and J genes are TRBV10-3 and TRBJ2-7; TRBD1 aligns across 12 bases. This CDR3 has 13 residues. V lost 10 bases to trimming and J lost 2 bases; unmatched junction nucleotides: 3. Germline CDR1 and CDR2: ENHRY and SYGVKD. The CDR3 loop is CATWDRGPYEQYF. The CDR3 DNA follows: TGTGCCACGTGGGACAGGGGGCCCTACGAGCAGTACTTC.

The rearrangement uses TRBV5-1 and TRBJ2-1; 9 bases line up with TRBD1. The junction had 5 bases not matched to a gene; V was cut back by 4 bases and J by 3 bases. Germline V gene data show CDR1 as SGHRS and CDR2 as YFSETQ. This CDR3 spans 15 amino acids. CDR3 nucleotides: TGCGCCAGCAGCCCTGGACAGGGGAACTACAATGAGCAGTTCTTC. This sequence encodes CASSPGQGNYNEQFF.

The chain is built from TRBV9 and TRBJ2-6, with TRBD1 identical over 8 bases. The CDR3 totals 18 residues. Per germline, CDR1 SGDLS and CDR2 YYNGEE. The trim removed 3 bases at V and 1 base at J, leaving 9 bases unmatched. CDR3 region: CASSGTGTGSSGANVLTF. The DNA of the CDR3 is TGTGCCAGCAGCGGAACCGGGACAGGATCGTCTGGGGCCAACGTCCTGACTTTC.

This rearrangement joins TRBV7-8 to TRBJ2-6; 9 bases align to TRBD1. V gave up 5 bases and J gave up 2 bases; unmatched junction bases: 4. CDR1 and CDR2 from the germline V gene are SGHVS and FQNEAQ. The CDR3 has 16 residues. CDR3 nucleotides: TGTGCCAGCAGCAGAACAGGGGGCACTGGGGCCAACGTCCTGACTTTC. Translated, it gives CASSRTGGTGANVLTF.

This clonotype was seen many times. CDR3 region: CSVIAGGDTQYF. CDR3 nucleotides: TGCAGCGTTATTGCGGGGGGTGATACGCAGTATTTT. The rearrangement uses TRBV29-1 and TRBJ2-3; the match to TRBD2 covers 8 bases. Losses at the gene ends were 5 bases for V and 6 bases for J; bases not matched to a gene: 4. CDR3 length: 12 amino acids. CDR1 and CDR2 from the germline V gene are SQVTM and ANQGSEA.

The rearrangement links TRBV6-2 or TRBV6-3 to TRBJ2-5; D unclear. The CDR3 covers 16 residues. Germline CDR1 MNHEY, CDR2 SVGEGT. The V end lost 4 bases, the J end lost 2 bases, and 17 bases lay between the germline ends. The CDR3 nucleotides are TGTGCCAGCAGTTGGGGAACAATCAAGAAACAAGAGACCCAGTACTTC. As protein: CASSWGTIKKQETQYF.

V and J are TRBV9 and TRBJ2-6, with 7 nucleotides matching TRBD1. Germline-derived CDR1 and CDR2 are SGDLS and YYNGEE. Trimming removed 5 bases from V and 1 base from J; junction bases left unmatched: 6. The CDR3 loop spans 16 amino acids. This chain's CDR3 is CASRRDSPSGANVLTF. CDR3 DNA sequence: TGTGCCAGCAGACGGGACAGTCCTTCTGGGGCCAACGTCCTGACTTTC.

This clonotype was counted once. The gene calls are TRBV2 and TRBJ2-7, with D unresolved. The DNA end lines up better with TRBJ2-5; the J call may be wrong. Germline loops: CDR1 SNHLY, CDR2 FYNNEI. CDR3 length: 13 residues. In DNA form, the CDR3 reads TGTGCCAGCAGTAGTAGGCTGGGGGAGACCCAGTACTTC. Residues: CASSSRLGETQYF.

The chain has TRBV4-3 and TRBJ2-1; TRBD2 aligns across 8 bases. The J call is in doubt because the DNA end fits TRBJ2-7 better. Germline V gives CDR1 LGHNA, CDR2 YSLEER. The CDR3 consists of 17 residues. CDR3 bases: TGCGCCAGCAGCCAGGGGCCGCGGGGGGCCACCTACAATGAGCAGTACTTC. It is translated as CASSQGPRGATYNEQYF.

The rearrangement joins TRBV7-2 to TRBJ2-2, with D hard to call. There are 13 residues in the CDR3. With 1 base removed from V and 6 bases from J, the gap between germline ends came to 6 bases. Germline V gene lookup returns CDR1 SGHTA and CDR2 FQGNSA. CDR3 DNA: TGTGCCAGCAGCTTAGTCAGAGCCGGGGAGCTGTTTTTT. Translated: CASSLVRAGELFF. Looking up the rest from reference TRBV7-2 and TRBJ2-2 gives the full variable domain: GAGVSQSPSNKVTEKGKDVELRCDPISGHTALYWYRQSLGQGLEFLIYFQGNSAPDKSGLPSDRFSAERTGGSVSTLTIQRTQQEDSAVYLCASSLVRAGELFFGEGSRLTVL.

J is TRBJ1-2 and V is TRBV20-1; TRBD1 aligns across 7 bases. The CDR3 has 11 residues. Germline assignment: CDR1 DFQATT and CDR2 SNEGSKA (reference sequence). J gave up 8 bases and V 6 bases, and 6 bases lay outside the gene matches. CDR3 coding DNA: TGCAGTGCAACAGGGGAGGGAGGCTACACCTTC. Translating gives CSATGEGGYTF.

The V call is TRBV18, the J call TRBJ2-7; TRBD2 matches at 8 bases. This CDR3 contains 15 residues. Germline V lookup: CDR1 KGHSH, CDR2 LQKENI. Trimming removed 3 bases from V and 0 bases from J; junction bases left unmatched: 4. In DNA form, the CDR3 reads TGTGCCAGCTCACCTCCTAGCGGGTTCTCCTACGAGCAGTACTTC. Translating gives CASSPPSGFSYEQYF.

There are many counts of this clonotype. V gene TRBV6-6 combines with J gene TRBJ2-5; 7 bases are a match to TRBD2. Germline lookup yields CDR1 MNHNY and CDR2 SVGAGI (reference sequence). V lost 2 bases, J lost 2 bases, and 2 bases stayed unmatched. The CDR3 length is 14 residues. In nucleotides, the CDR3 is TGTGCCAGCAGTTACGGGGGGGGGCAAGAGACCCAGTACTTC. It translates to CASSYGGGQETQYF.